Below, 31 T cell receptor beta chains from the same sample are listed, as sequenced in a study of T cell responses to AZD1222 COVID-19 vaccine. Repertoires were generated with immunoSEQ multiplex PCR, while TCRdb's copy carries only in-frame clones and drops some. The sample lists 96,000 or so clones, around 90% occurring once. The input for sequencing was peripheral blood, taken on day 0 of AZD1222 vaccination. Receptors were obtained from an adult in good health.

This clone has more than one count but fewer than ten. This chain links TRBV7-9 with TRBJ1-2; D might be TRBD1 (5 bases). Germline V gives CDR1 SEHNR, CDR2 FQNEAQ (reference sequence). This CDR3 region has 13 residues. The V end lost 0 bases, the J end lost 8 bases, and 10 bases lay between the germline ends. CDR3 sequence: CASSLAGEEGYTF. In DNA form, the CDR3 reads TGTGCCAGCAGCTTAGCAGGGGAGGAAGGCTACACCTTC.

This chain links TRBV11-3 with TRBJ2-3; possibly TRBD2 for D (6 bases). V lost 0 bases and J lost 2, with 12 bases in between. The CDR3 consists of 16 residues. Germline values: CDR1 SGHNT, CDR2 YENEEA. Here the CDR3 DNA reads TGTGCCAGCAGCTTAGATCTTGGGGGGAACACAGATACGCAGTATTTT. Its protein is CASSLDLGGNTDTQYF. Variable domain in full (rest from reference TRBV11-3 and TRBJ2-3): EAGVVQSPRYKIIEKKQPVAFWCNPISGHNTLYWYLQNLGQGPELLIRYENEEAVDDSQLPKDRFSAERLKGVDSTLKIQPAELGDSAVYLCASSLDLGGNTDTQYFGPGTRLTVL.

The gene calls are TRBV3-1 (or the pseudogene TRBV3-2) and TRBJ1-3; unclear D gene. The CDR3 sequence is 13 residues long. Trimming shortened V by 1 base and J by 2 bases, and 3 bases separated the two germline ends. CDR1 and CDR2 (germline): LGHDT, YNNKEL (reference sequence). The CDR3 protein is CASSQATGNTIYF. CDR3 DNA sequence: TGTGCCAGCAGCCAAGCGACTGGAAACACCATATATTTT.

This clone was picked up one time. This rearrangement joins TRBV7-2 to TRBJ1-5; possibly TRBD1 for D (6 bases). V lost 7 bases to trimming and J lost 3 bases, with 10 bases between them. Germline V gene sequence: CDR1 SGHTA, CDR2 FQGNSA. This CDR3 comprises 13 residues. In DNA form, the CDR3 reads TGTGCCAGCAAGAGGGGGGACAATCAGCCCCAGCATTTT. It codes for CASKRGDNQPQHF.

V is TRBV18 and J is TRBJ2-7; the D gene is possibly TRBD1 (6 bases). Germline lookup yields CDR1 KGHSH and CDR2 LQKENI. Trimming removed 5 bases from V and 5 bases from J, with 19 bases in between. The CDR3 spans 15 residues. CDR3 in DNA: TGTGCCAGCTCATCAACCGGATCGTGGGGGCACGAGCAGTACTTC. As protein: CASSSTGSWGHEQYF.

The chain employs TRBV21-1 and TRBJ2-3; the D call of TRBD1 is as the table states it, not checked on the DNA. TRBV21-1 constitutes a pseudogene. This CDR3 is 12 amino acids long. Here the CDR3 DNA reads TGTGCCAGCAGCTTCCAGGGGGGTACGCAGTATTTT. It encodes CASSFQGGTQYF.

This chain links TRBV10-2 with TRBJ2-5, with 8 bases identical to TRBD1. The germline gives CDR1 WSHSY, CDR2 SAAADI. V shed 4 bases and J 4 bases; nucleotides not matched to a gene: 5. The CDR3 runs 14 residues. CDR3 bases: TGCGCCAGCAGTGGACAGGGGATTAGAGAGACCCAGTACTTC. It specifies CASSGQGIRETQYF.

This chain joins TRBV11-2 and TRBJ2-3; D is ambiguous. Germline V gives CDR1 SGHAT, CDR2 FQNNGV. This CDR3 has 12 residues. Trimming took 7 bases from V and 0 from J, leaving 5 bases between them. The CDR3, as DNA: TGTGCCAGCAAAGCTAGCACAGATACGCAGTATTTT. It specifies CASKASTDTQYF.

The rearrangement joins TRBV28 to TRBJ2-7, with no clear D. From germline, CDR1 is MDHEN and CDR2 SYDVKM. The CDR3 spans 12 residues. Trimming removed 2 bases at V and 6 bases at J, with 8 bases between. The DNA for the CDR3 is TGTGCCAGCAGTTTAAGGGCTTCCGAGCAGTACTTC. This gives the protein CASSLRASEQYF.

V usage is TRBV30 and J usage is TRBJ2-3; D may match TRBD1 or TRBD2 (6 bases each). V shed 0 bases and J shed 6 bases, with 19 bases lying between them. This CDR3 contains 16 residues. The V gene's germline CDR1 is GTSNPN and CDR2 SVGIG (reference sequence). Written as DNA, the CDR3 is TGTGCCTGGAGTGTACTACTAGCAGGGGCAGTGGATACGCAGTATTTT. Translated, it gives CAWSVLLAGAVDTQYF.

The chain has TRBV28 and TRBJ2-3, with TRBD1 identical over 7 bases. The CDR3 contains 16 residues. V lost 6 bases to trimming and J lost 4 bases; unmatched junction nucleotides: 13. Germline V lookup: CDR1 MDHEN, CDR2 SYDVKM. The CDR3 bases are TGTGCCAGCAGGCACACAGGGGCCACGCTCGCAGATACGCAGTATTTT. Residues: CASRHTGATLADTQYF.

The chain carries TRBV9 and TRBJ2-1; no reliable D call. The germline gives CDR1 SGDLS, CDR2 YYNGEE. Deletions cut 0 bases from V and 3 bases from J, with 10 bases between. This CDR3 is 15 amino acids long. The CDR3 here is CASSVVPAYYNEQFF. The CDR3 region has the DNA TGTGCCAGCAGCGTAGTTCCGGCTTACTACAATGAGCAGTTCTTC. The complete variable domain, with remaining parts taken from reference TRBV9 and TRBJ2-1, reads DSGVTQTPKHLITATGQRVTLRCSPRSGDLSVYWYQQSLDQGLQFLIQYYNGEERAKGNILERFSAQQFPDLHSELNLSSLELGDSALYFCASSVVPAYYNEQFFGPGTRLTVL.

This sequence joins TRBV5-5 and TRBJ2-1; perhaps TRBD2 as D (6 bases). CDR3 length equals 15 residues. V was pared by 1 base and J by 2 bases, with 10 bases between. Per germline, CDR1 SGHKS and CDR2 YYEKEE (reference sequence). The CDR3, as DNA: TGTGCCAGCAGCTTGAGCGGAGGGACCTACAATGAGCAGTTCTTC. Its protein is CASSLSGGTYNEQFF. Variable domain in full (rest from reference TRBV5-5 and TRBJ2-1): DAGVTQSPTHLIKTRGQQVTLRCSPISGHKSVSWYQQVLGQGPQFIFQYYEKEERGRGNFPDRFSARQFPNYSSELNVNALLLGDSALYLCASSLSGGTYNEQFFGPGTRLTVL.

The gene calls are TRBV9 and TRBJ1-6; no reliable D call. Germline loops: CDR1 SGDLS, CDR2 YYNGEE. Trimming cost V 3 bases and J 5 bases, with 9 bases left between them. CDR3 size: 14 residues. The CDR3 sequence is CASSALLDNSPLHF. In DNA, the CDR3 is TGTGCCAGCAGCGCCTTACTGGATAATTCACCCCTCCACTTT.

This chain uses TRBV28 with TRBJ2-1, with 7 bases aligning to TRBD2. The CDR3 spans 15 residues. Germline V CDR1 and CDR2: MDHEN, SYDVKM. V trimming: 8 bases; J trimming: 4 bases; junction bases outside the gene matches: 11. CDR3: CASGNGGGPYNEQFF. DNA for the CDR3: TGTGCCAGCGGAAATGGCGGGGGACCTTACAATGAGCAGTTCTTC.

The chain recombines TRBV28 with TRBJ2-3; no clear D gene. The CDR3 has 12 residues. CDR1 is MDHEN, CDR2 SYDVKM, per germline. Trimming cost V 10 bases and J 2 bases, with 10 bases left between them. CDR3 bases: TGTGCCACTTGCAGGAACACAGATACGCAGTATTTT. As protein: CATCRNTDTQYF.

The gene calls are TRBV5-1 and TRBJ2-5; perhaps D is TRBD1 or TRBD2 (7 bases each). The V end lost 4 bases, the J end lost 5 bases, and 18 bases lay between the germline ends. CDR1 and CDR2 (germline): SGHRS, YFSETQ. The CDR3 is 15 residues long. CDR3: CASSPGWQGGETQYF. For the CDR3, the DNA is TGCGCCAGCAGCCCCGGTTGGCAGGGGGGGGAGACCCAGTACTTC.

The sample holds one count of this clone. This chain joins TRBV2 and TRBJ2-5; TRBD1 aligns across 12 bases. The CDR3 consists of 15 residues. V lost 4 bases and J lost 4; bases outside the gene matches: 4. Germline CDR1 and CDR2: SNHLY and FYNNEI. CDR3 sequence reads: CASSGGQGAGETQYF. In DNA form, the CDR3 reads TGTGCCAGCAGTGGGGGACAGGGGGCAGGAGAGACCCAGTACTTC.

In regard to this clone: At the DNA level, this CDR3 is encoded by other sequences in the same sample as well. The chain couples TRBV7-2 to TRBJ1-5; 8 positions agree with TRBD1. The trim removed 5 bases at V and 4 bases at J, leaving 7 bases unmatched. The CDR3 is made up of 15 amino acids. The V gene's germline CDR1 is SGHTA and CDR2 FQGNSA. The chain's CDR3 is CASSPRTGSNQPQHF. The CDR3 DNA reads TGTGCCAGCAGCCCTCGGACAGGGTCAAATCAGCCCCAGCATTTT.

The rearrangement uses TRBV19 and TRBJ1-4; no definite D call. V was pared by 1 base and J by 8 bases, with 20 bases between. This CDR3 region has 17 residues. Germline CDR1 LNHDA, CDR2 SQIVND (reference sequence). This CDR3 reads CASSIGPDVLIGEKLFF. CDR3 coding DNA: TGTGCCAGTAGTATAGGGCCCGATGTTCTCATCGGGGAAAAACTGTTTTTT.

The chain combines TRBV28 with TRBJ2-7; weak D call: TRBD2 (6 bases). Trimming left V 6 bases short and J 0 bases short, with 12 bases between. Looked up from germline, CDR1 is MDHEN and CDR2 is SYDVKM. The CDR3 has 14 amino acids. The CDR3 sequence: CASRPEGLSYEQYF. The CDR3 DNA sequence: TGTGCCAGCAGGCCGGAGGGGCTCTCCTACGAGCAGTACTTC.

CDR3: CASSLSILDRGRNEQFF. The CDR3 nucleotides are TGTGCCAGCAGTTTATCTATTCTGGACAGGGGGCGGAATGAGCAGTTCTTC. J is TRBJ2-1 and V is TRBV27; 11 nucleotides agree with TRBD1. CDR1 and CDR2 from the germline V gene are MNHEY and SMNVEV (reference sequence). The CDR3 runs to 17 residues. V trimming: 0 bases; J trimming: 7 bases; junction bases outside the gene matches: 8.

V is TRBV28 and J is TRBJ2-1; D gene uncertain. This CDR3 contains 12 residues. From germline, CDR1 is MDHEN and CDR2 SYDVKM. V shed 3 bases and J shed 9 bases, with 9 bases lying between them. CDR3 region: CASSLSFGEQFF. CDR3 bases: TGTGCCAGCAGTTTGAGCTTCGGTGAGCAGTTCTTC.

In its sample, this clone was seen a few times. The V call is TRBV7-9, the J call TRBJ1-2; D unclear. The CDR3 covers 12 residues. Germline CDR1 reads SEHNR; CDR2 reads FQNEAQ (reference sequence). V was shortened by 5 bases and J by 4 bases, with 8 bases between the two germline ends. CDR3 in DNA: TGTGCCAGCAGCCCCGGAGCCTATGGCTACACCTTC. Translated, it gives CASSPGAYGYTF.

CDR3 sequence reads: CASSLVAGGAYNSPLHF. The CDR3 region has the DNA TGTGCCAGCAGCTTGGTAGCAGGTGGGGCCTATAATTCACCCCTCCACTTT. V is TRBV5-5 and J is TRBJ1-6; D remains ambiguous. This CDR3 spans 17 amino acids. Germline loops: CDR1 SGHKS, CDR2 YYEKEE (reference sequence). V was shortened by 0 bases and J by 2 bases, with 12 bases between the two germline ends.

The V gene is TRBV19, the J gene TRBJ2-5; 8 bases align to TRBD1. Per germline, CDR1 LNHDA and CDR2 SQIVND (reference sequence). The V segment lost 4 bases and the J segment 5 bases; nucleotides outside the gene matches: 9. The CDR3 sequence is 15 residues long. CDR3 sequence (DNA): TGTGCCAGTAGTAGATCGAGGACAGGGAAGGAGACCCAGTACTTC. Amino acids: CASSRSRTGKETQYF.

In its sample, this clone was seen once. This chain joins TRBV6-2 or TRBV6-3 and TRBJ2-7; 14 bases are a match to TRBD2. This CDR3 has 15 amino acids. The junction had 6 bases not matched to a gene; V was cut back by 4 bases and J by 7 bases. CDR1 is MNHEY, CDR2 SVGEGT, per germline. The CDR3 bases are TGTGCCAGCAGTTTCCGGGGACTAGCGGGAGTTGAGCAGTACTTC. This gives the protein CASSFRGLAGVEQYF.

This rearrangement joins TRBV7-8 to TRBJ2-5, with D perhaps TRBD2 (6 bases). This CDR3 region has 16 residues. Germline V CDR1 and CDR2: SGHVS, FQNEAQ. Trimming left V 5 bases short and J 1 base short, with 17 bases between. CDR3: CASSPMPAGPQETQYF. The DNA for the CDR3 is TGTGCCAGCAGCCCCATGCCCGCGGGACCCCAAGAGACCCAGTACTTC. The full variable domain, with the rest looked up from reference TRBV7-8 and TRBJ2-5, is GAGVSQSPRYKVAKRGQDVALRCDPISGHVSLFWYQQALGQGPEFLTYFQNEAQLDKSGLPSDRFFAERPEGSVSTLKIQRTQQEDSAVYLCASSPMPAGPQETQYFGPGTRLLVL.

The chain combines TRBV6-2 or TRBV6-3 with TRBJ2-3; 8 nucleotides match TRBD1. Germline CDR1 is MNHEY and CDR2 is SVGEGT. Trimming took 5 bases from V and 2 from J; bases not matched to a gene: 3. CDR3 length: 14 amino acids. The CDR3 DNA reads TGTGCCAGCAGTAAGGGACAGGCCACAGATACGCAGTATTTT. This sequence encodes CASSKGQATDTQYF.

The J gene is TRBJ2-3, the V gene TRBV4-2; 7 bases agree with TRBD2. Germline CDR1 is LGHNA and CDR2 is YNFKEQ. The ends lost 4 bases at V and 5 bases at J; junction bases unmatched: 15. This CDR3 has 17 amino acids. CDR3 region: CASSPRTRREQEDTQYF. The CDR3, as DNA: TGTGCCAGCAGCCCAAGGACTCGGCGGGAGCAAGAAGATACGCAGTATTTT.

The V gene is TRBV5-6, the J gene TRBJ2-5; TRBD1 agrees at 8 bases. The V gene's germline CDR1 is SGHDT and CDR2 YYEEEE. V was pared by 2 bases and J by 3 bases, with 9 bases of the junction left unmatched. This CDR3 region has 16 residues. Here the CDR3 reads CASSLDGQGIEETQYF. The DNA of the CDR3 is TGTGCCAGCAGCTTAGACGGACAGGGTATCGAAGAGACCCAGTACTTC.